This is a list of T cell receptor beta chains from one sample in a study of Ad26.COV2.S vaccination and SARS-CoV-2 variants. Generated by immunoSEQ multiplex PCR, the TCRdb table keeps only in-frame clones and is missing some. The sample lists hundreds of thousands of clones, about 90% occurring once. The material was peripheral blood, obtained in a trial of Ad26.COV2.S vaccine versus placebo. These receptors were taken from a person between 18 and 65 years old who received the Ad26.COV2.S COVID-19 vaccine or a placebo. Each CDR3 is given without its conserved first and last residue.

v_gene: TRBV2
CDR3aa: ASSEEGTEYNEQF

v_gene: TRBV30
CDR3aa: AWSVRSGGHSIQETQY

v_gene: TRBV3-1/TRBV3-2
CDR3aa: ASSAPRRDHYGYT

v_gene: TRBV7-2
CDR3aa: ASSRRTSGSPHEQY

v_gene: TRBV5-1
CDR3aa: ASSWDRSLGTEAF

v_gene: TRBV2
CDR3aa: ASNLRGYTDTQY

v_gene: TRBV13
CDR3aa: ASSLAGQQETQY

v_gene: TRBV7-3
CDR3aa: ASSRQGQATGELF

v_gene: TRBV10-3
CDR3aa: AAMSGNAEAF

v_gene: TRBV29-1
CDR3aa: SVAGLAGTYNEQF

v_gene: TRBV18
CDR3aa: ASSLEGQFLGNTIY

v_gene: TRBV19
CDR3aa: ASSWRELETQY

v_gene: TRBV30
CDR3aa: AWSVTVPGELF

v_gene: TRBV4-1
CDR3aa: ASSLAQGGGEAF

v_gene: TRBV7-2
CDR3aa: ASSSRDSTDTQY

v_gene: TRBV6-5
CDR3aa: ASSQGHLYEQY

v_gene: TRBV30
CDR3aa: AWSVRGVEQF

v_gene: TRBV6-5
CDR3aa: ASMDRARSYEQY

v_gene: TRBV2
CDR3aa: ASSVRQSSYEQY

v_gene: TRBV7-8
CDR3aa: ASSPTWQMNTEAF

v_gene: TRBV4-1
CDR3aa: ASSQAGTSRTYEQY

v_gene: TRBV7-7
CDR3aa: ASSLVLTDTGELF

v_gene: TRBV3-1/TRBV3-2
CDR3aa: ASSQEGGGPPF

v_gene: TRBV19
CDR3aa: ASKDNSGNTIY

v_gene: TRBV7-9
CDR3aa: ASSYLGQDRFGYT

v_gene: TRBV20-1
CDR3aa: SASNSGPSEQY

v_gene: TRBV14
CDR3aa: ASSHLTSGNTDTQY

v_gene: TRBV27
CDR3aa: ASSANRGRGTDTQY

v_gene: TRBV5-4
CDR3aa: ASSLKGRTGELF

v_gene: TRBV2
CDR3aa: ASREQGSNTGELF

v_gene: TRBV7-2
CDR3aa: ASSPQGAGNTIY

v_gene: TRBV24-1
CDR3aa: ATSDFWTGYT

v_gene: TRBV15
CDR3aa: ATSRDRTSGNNEQF

v_gene: TRBV3-1/TRBV3-2
CDR3aa: ASSPLGHEQF

v_gene: TRBV4-1
CDR3aa: ASSQTGTLSTEAF

v_gene: TRBV7-9
CDR3aa: ASSSGGEKLF

v_gene: TRBV6-5
CDR3aa: ASGGTGTAYEQY

v_gene: TRBV13
CDR3aa: ASSSSSGGAGHGPTDTQY

v_gene: TRBV19
CDR3aa: ASSPRALQETQY

v_gene: TRBV3-1/TRBV3-2
CDR3aa: ASSQDPSSSGELF

v_gene: TRBV3-1/TRBV3-2
CDR3aa: ASSQISGTGGNGYT

v_gene: TRBV12-5
CDR3aa: ASGLVRDRGCNQPQH

v_gene: TRBV30
CDR3aa: AWSVTGAYEQY

v_gene: TRBV19
CDR3aa: ASSVYPVGDTQY

v_gene: TRBV24-1
CDR3aa: ATSEGSSYEQY

v_gene: TRBV10-3
CDR3aa: AIDRGYGYT

v_gene: TRBV11-2
CDR3aa: ASSLAQGPDTQY

v_gene: TRBV3-1/TRBV3-2
CDR3aa: ASSQRDRTYEQY

v_gene: TRBV2
CDR3aa: ASRAQGGATTDTQY

v_gene: TRBV7-2
CDR3aa: ASSFLTGAYEQY

v_gene: TRBV11-3
CDR3aa: ASSPGTSPYEQY

v_gene: TRBV11-1
CDR3aa: ASSPTGPDTQY

v_gene: TRBV2
CDR3aa: ASRGSGALNSGNTIY

v_gene: TRBV7-8
CDR3aa: ASSSQRVAEQF

v_gene: TRBV6-2/TRBV6-3
CDR3aa: ASSWDFTDTQY

v_gene: TRBV14
CDR3aa: ASSQGGQGGNIQY

v_gene: TRBV7-2
CDR3aa: ASRRLAGNEQF

v_gene: TRBV29-1
CDR3aa: SVQVPTNNEKLF

v_gene: TRBV18
CDR3aa: ASSGDRGKNTEAF